The rows below give T cell receptor beta chains drawn from one sample of a study of blood T cell repertoires in COVID-19. The method was immunoSEQ multiplex PCR; TCRdb's version includes in-frame clones alone and lacks a portion of them. The sample holds 65,000 to 70,000 clones; 91% are singletons and the top ten take about an eighth. The specimen was peripheral blood. The receptors shown here come from a human donor with active COVID-19. The donor label of this sample is uncertain. Each CDR3 is given with its conserved first and last residue. D genes are given only for firm matches. Not every row has a clone size; where given, it reads once, few, many or a size class.

J gene: TRBJ2-7
D gene: -
clone size: few
V gene: TRBV28
CDR3 protein: CRSGNVYEQYF
CDR3 DNA: TGCCGCTCGGGAAATGTGTACGAGCAGTACTTC

J gene: TRBJ1-2
D gene: -
clone size: -
V gene: TRBV24-1
CDR3 protein: CATSDSTGYGYTF
CDR3 DNA: TGTGCCACCAGTGATTCTACAGGATATGGCTACACCTTC

J gene: TRBJ2-1
D gene: TRBD2
clone size: once
V gene: TRBV14
CDR3 protein: CASSQLGGSSYNEQFF
CDR3 DNA: TGTGCCAGCAGCCAATTGGGCGGGAGTTCCTACAATGAGCAGTTCTTC

J gene: TRBJ2-7
D gene: -
clone size: once
V gene: TRBV25-1
CDR3 protein: CASSGDFSYEQYF
CDR3 DNA: TGTGCCAGCAGTGGGGACTTCTCCTACGAGCAGTACTTC

J gene: TRBJ1-2
D gene: TRBD1
clone size: -
V gene: TRBV27
CDR3 protein: CASSLVSTGYYGYTF
CDR3 DNA: TGTGCCAGCAGTCTGGTTTCGACAGGGTACTATGGCTACACCTTC

J gene: TRBJ2-5
D gene: TRBD2
clone size: -
V gene: TRBV5-1
CDR3 protein: CASSFRLAGSSQETQYF
CDR3 DNA: TGCGCCAGCAGCTTCAGACTAGCGGGTAGTAGCCAAGAGACCCAGTACTTC

J gene: TRBJ1-2
D gene: TRBD1
clone size: -
V gene: TRBV24-1
CDR3 protein: CATSENAGTGNLRGGYTF
CDR3 DNA: TGTGCCACCAGTGAAAACGCCGGGACAGGGAATTTAAGGGGTGGCTACACCTTC

J gene: TRBJ2-7
D gene: -
clone size: -
V gene: TRBV29-1
CDR3 protein: CSVEVSAGSPYEQYF
CDR3 DNA: TGCAGCGTTGAAGTCTCGGCGGGATCACCCTACGAGCAGTACTTC

J gene: TRBJ2-2
D gene: TRBD1
clone size: -
V gene: TRBV9
CDR3 protein: CASSAGGIVGELFF
CDR3 DNA: TGTGCCAGCAGCGCAGGGGGCATTGTCGGGGAGCTGTTTTTT

J gene: TRBJ2-7
D gene: TRBD2
clone size: -
V gene: TRBV9
CDR3 protein: CASSAGLAGALSYEQYF
CDR3 DNA: TGTGCCAGCAGCGCTGGACTAGCGGGAGCTCTCTCCTACGAGCAGTACTTC

J gene: TRBJ2-7
D gene: TRBD1
clone size: once
V gene: TRBV28
CDR3 protein: CASTRDRGAYEQYF
CDR3 DNA: TGTGCCAGCACCAGGGACAGGGGGGCCTACGAGCAGTACTTC

J gene: TRBJ2-2
D gene: TRBD1
clone size: -
V gene: TRBV6-5
CDR3 protein: CASGDRGLAGELFF
CDR3 DNA: TGTGCCAGCGGGGACAGGGGGCTGGCCGGGGAGCTGTTTTTT

J gene: TRBJ2-7
D gene: TRBD1
clone size: -
V gene: TRBV19
CDR3 protein: CASRQGDEQYF
CDR3 DNA: TGTGCCAGCCGACAGGGCGACGAGCAGTACTTC

J gene: TRBJ1-5
D gene: -
clone size: few
V gene: TRBV6-2/TRBV6-3
CDR3 protein: CASSLNSNQPQHF
CDR3 DNA: TGTGCCAGCAGTCTTAATAGCAATCAGCCCCAGCATTTT

J gene: TRBJ1-5
D gene: -
clone size: -
V gene: TRBV3-1/TRBV3-2
CDR3 protein: CASSQVANGLNQPQHF
CDR3 DNA: TGTGCCAGCAGCCAAGTTGCTAACGGACTCAATCAGCCCCAGCATTTT

J gene: TRBJ1-5
D gene: -
clone size: -
V gene: TRBV9
CDR3 protein: CASSVDSMGNQPQHF
CDR3 DNA: TGTGCCAGCAGCGTAGACAGCATGGGCAATCAGCCCCAGCATTTT

J gene: TRBJ1-1
D gene: -
clone size: -
V gene: TRBV19
CDR3 protein: CASSIQVNTEAFF
CDR3 DNA: TGTGCCAGTAGTATTCAGGTGAACACTGAAGCTTTCTTT

J gene: TRBJ2-1
D gene: -
clone size: -
V gene: TRBV9
CDR3 protein: CASSGSSAASSYNEQFF
CDR3 DNA: TGTGCCAGCAGCGGGAGTAGCGCTGCGAGCTCCTACAATGAGCAGTTCTTC

J gene: TRBJ1-5
D gene: -
clone size: -
V gene: TRBV28
CDR3 protein: CASSSDTAPQHF
CDR3 DNA: TGTGCCAGCAGTTCCGACACCGCCCCCCAGCATTTT

J gene: TRBJ1-4
D gene: TRBD1
clone size: -
V gene: TRBV5-5
CDR3 protein: CASSLGQVVNEKLFF
CDR3 DNA: TGTGCCAGCAGCCTAGGACAGGTCGTTAATGAAAAACTGTTTTTT

J gene: TRBJ2-5
D gene: -
clone size: -
V gene: TRBV7-2
CDR3 protein: CASSPSYQETQYF
CDR3 DNA: TGTGCCAGCAGCCCCTCGTACCAAGAGACCCAGTACTTC

J gene: TRBJ1-5
D gene: -
clone size: -
V gene: TRBV2
CDR3 protein: CASSEARVGNQPQHF
CDR3 DNA: TGTGCCAGCAGTGAAGCCAGGGTGGGCAATCAGCCCCAGCATTTT

J gene: TRBJ1-5
D gene: -
clone size: -
V gene: TRBV12-3/TRBV12-4
CDR3 protein: CASSLLRQPQHF
CDR3 DNA: TGTGCCAGCAGTTTACTTCGTCAGCCCCAGCATTTT

J gene: TRBJ2-7
D gene: -
clone size: large
V gene: TRBV5-4
CDR3 protein: CASRVGLAIRDEQYF
CDR3 DNA: TGTGCCAGCAGAGTAGGACTGGCCATAAGGGACGAGCAGTACTTC

J gene: TRBJ2-3
D gene: -
clone size: -
V gene: TRBV9
CDR3 protein: CASSVDGSTSTDTQYF
CDR3 DNA: TGTGCCAGCAGCGTAGACGGGAGCACCTCCACAGATACGCAGTATTTT

J gene: TRBJ2-1
D gene: -
clone size: -
V gene: TRBV3-1/TRBV3-2
CDR3 protein: CASSRVAGEQFF
CDR3 DNA: TGTGCCAGCAGCCGTGTGGCGGGGGAGCAGTTCTTC

J gene: TRBJ1-3
D gene: -
clone size: -
V gene: TRBV5-1
CDR3 protein: CASSLVQGRGNTIYF
CDR3 DNA: TGCGCCAGCAGCTTGGTCCAGGGTCGGGGAAACACCATATATTTT

J gene: TRBJ1-3
D gene: -
clone size: -
V gene: TRBV15
CDR3 protein: CATSRQGFGNTIYF
CDR3 DNA: TGTGCCACCAGCAGACAGGGTTTTGGAAACACCATATATTTT

J gene: TRBJ2-1
D gene: -
clone size: -
V gene: TRBV12-5
CDR3 protein: CASGLVVSGYNEQFF
CDR3 DNA: TGTGCTAGTGGTTTGGTTGTTAGCGGTTACAATGAGCAGTTCTTC